This record concerns one T cell receptor beta chain sequence. Its antigen is not known. Unique molecular identifiers were used to barcode this TCRbeta library. TCRdb passed the PCR reads through MiXCR, listing each CDR3 protein once. Altogether approximately 230,000 distinct CDR3 sequences are present, more than 20% being singletons, with the ten largest covering about 4.8%. The CDR3 has 12 amino acids. Germline CDR1 reads DFQATT; CDR2 reads SNEGSKA (reference sequence). V was clipped by 3 bases and J by 5 bases; unmatched bases: 3. The data were taken from a study of T-cell reconstitution after alpha-beta-depleted transplantation in children. Study outcomes and limitations: Certain patients had high TCRbeta diversity at day 60, and it came from recipient T cells and thymic progenitors that survived. By one year post-transplant, T-cell counts and diversity largely arose from T cells that were newly produced. Several hundred rapidly expanded clones from non-depleted graft cells reportedly supplied alpha-beta T cells about two months post-transplant.

The receptor was derived from a female patient younger than 10 who had a stem cell transplant for congenital amegakaryocytic thrombocytopenia, so the T cells may come from the graft donor. J is TRBJ2-5 and V is TRBV20-1; 7 bases line up with TRBD1. This sample comprised PBMCs, mostly from graft donor cells, obtained 360 days after TCRalphabeta/CD19-depleted stem cell transplant. CDR3: CSASPGQETQYF. CDR3 coding DNA: TGCAGTGCTAGTCCGGGACAGGAGACCCAGTACTTC.